A single sample gave rise to the 21 T cell receptor beta chains below, sequenced in a study of blood T cell repertoires in COVID-19. Some clones are missing from TCRdb's copy, which holds only in-frame ones; the method was immunoSEQ multiplex PCR. The table records a few hundred thousand clones, 89% of them present only once. The sequenced material came from peripheral blood. The receptor source for this set is a woman between 40 and 50 years old who had recovered from COVID-19.

The J gene is TRBJ1-1, the V gene TRBV28; D remains unclear. Germline CDR1 reads MDHEN; CDR2 reads SYDVKM. CDR3 length: 13 amino acids. V dropped 6 bases and J dropped 1 base, with 9 bases sitting between them. CDR3 residues: CASSPLRNTEAFF. CDR3 in DNA: TGTGCCAGCAGCCCTCTCCGGAACACTGAAGCTTTCTTT. Full variable domain (outside the CDR3, taken from reference TRBV28 and TRBJ1-1): DVKVTQSSRYLVKRTGEKVFLECVQDMDHENMFWYRQDPGLGLRLIYFSYDVKMKEKGDIPEGYSVSREKKERFSLILESASTNQTSMYLCASSPLRNTEAFFGQGTRLTVV.

This rearrangement joins TRBV5-4 to TRBJ1-3; 7 bases are a match to TRBD1. Losses at the gene ends were 1 base for V and 0 bases for J; bases not matched to a gene: 4. CDR3 length: 16 amino acids. CDR1 SGHNT and CDR2 YYREEE come from the germline V gene (reference sequence). As DNA, the CDR3 is TGTGCCAGCAGCTTGAACAGGGGACTCTCTGGAAACACCATATATTTT. This encodes CASSLNRGLSGNTIYF.

This clone was seen once. The CDR3, as DNA: TGTGCCACCGTATCCCAGCGGACAGATACGCAGTATTTT. Protein: CATVSQRTDTQYF. V usage is TRBV24-1 and J usage is TRBJ2-3; TRBD2 is a possible D gene (5 bases). The length of the CDR3 is 13 residues. Deletions cut 9 bases from V and 3 bases from J, with 12 bases between. Germline lookup yields CDR1 KGHDR and CDR2 SFDVKD.

This chain joins TRBV19 and TRBJ1-2, with 8 bases aligning to TRBD1. Germline CDR1 reads LNHDA; CDR2 reads SQIVND (reference sequence). V dropped 10 bases and J dropped 2; count of bases not matched to a gene: 18. CDR3 length equals 17 residues. CDR3 DNA: TGTGCCACCACCGACGAAAGACAGGGGATAGCAAACTATGGCTACACCTTC. Protein product: CATTDERQGIANYGYTF.

This chain connects TRBV24-1 to TRBJ2-2; the match to TRBD2 covers 12 bases. Trimming cost V 4 bases and J 9 bases; bases outside gene matches: 8. The CDR3 loop spans 16 amino acids. Looked up from germline, CDR1 is KGHDR and CDR2 is SFDVKD. The CDR3 DNA reads TGTGCCACCAGTGACTCCGGACTAGCGGGAATGAGGGAGCTGTTTTTT. Protein product: CATSDSGLAGMRELFF.

This chain links TRBV5-6 with TRBJ2-2; a weak D match, TRBD1 (5 bases). Trimming took off 4 bases at V and 11 bases at J, with 15 bases between the two ends. The CDR3 covers 13 residues. The germline CDR1 and CDR2 sequences are SGHDT and YYEEEE. The CDR3: CASSVMAGFELFF. The DNA for the CDR3 is TGTGCCAGCAGCGTCATGGCAGGGTTCGAGCTGTTTTTT.

V gene TRBV18 combines with J gene TRBJ1-4; D is unresolved. This CDR3 region has 14 residues. CDR1 and CDR2 (germline): KGHSH, LQKENI. Trimming removed 0 bases from V and 6 bases from J, with 8 bases in between. CDR3 region: CASSPPEADEKLFF. In nucleotides, the CDR3 is TGTGCCAGCTCACCACCGGAGGCGGATGAAAAACTGTTTTTT.

This chain links TRBV19 with TRBJ1-5; D is unclear. CDR3 length: 14 amino acids. V dropped 4 bases and J dropped 5 bases, with 12 bases sitting between them. The germline V gene encodes CDR1 LNHDA and CDR2 SQIVND (reference sequence). DNA for the CDR3: TGTGCCAGTAGTACGGCACAGAATTATCAGCCCCAGCATTTT. Translated: CASSTAQNYQPQHF.

This chain joins TRBV5-4 and TRBJ1-2, with D maybe TRBD1 (6 bases). Germline lookup yields CDR1 SGHNT and CDR2 YYREEE (reference sequence). This CDR3 contains 13 residues. Trimming removed 0 bases at V and 8 bases at J, with 11 bases between. The CDR3 region has the DNA TGTGCCAGCAGCTTGGGACAGGAGAAAGGCTACACCTTC. Protein sequence: CASSLGQEKGYTF. Together with reference TRBV5-4 and TRBJ1-2, the CDR3 gives the full variable domain: ETGVTQSPTHLIKTRGQQVTLRCSSQSGHNTVSWYQQALGQGPQFIFQYYREEENGRGNFPPRFSGLQFPNYSSELNVNALELDDSALYLCASSLGQEKGYTFGSGTRLTVV.

The rearrangement links TRBV12-3 or TRBV12-4 to TRBJ2-5, with D possibly matching TRBD2 (6 bases). V was cut by 5 bases and J by 9 bases, with 13 bases left in between. CDR3 length: 12 amino acids. The CDR3: CASSQGLGAQYF. The DNA for the CDR3 is TGTGCCAGCAGTCAGGGACTTGGGGCCCAGTACTTC.

This CDR3 is CASSEWTSGLNTGELFF. Here the CDR3 DNA reads TGTGCCAGCAGTGAATGGACTAGCGGACTGAACACCGGGGAGCTGTTTTTT. The V gene is TRBV6-1, the J gene TRBJ2-2, with TRBD2 matching over 10 bases. The CDR3 contains 17 residues. V dropped 2 bases and J dropped 1; count of bases not matched to a gene: 4. CDR1 is MNHNS and CDR2 is SASEGT in the germline V gene.

This sequence joins TRBV29-1 and TRBJ2-5; possible D gene TRBD1, 5 bases. CDR3 length: 11 residues. V was pared by 3 bases and J by 3 bases, with 5 bases between. Germline loops: CDR1 SQVTM, CDR2 ANQGSEA. CDR3 sequence: CSVDREETQYF. For the CDR3, the DNA is TGCAGCGTTGACAGGGAAGAGACCCAGTACTTC.

Written as DNA, the CDR3 is TGTGCCAGCAGGGCGGGACTAGCGGGTTGGGAGTTCTTC. Protein: CASRAGLAGWEFF. V is TRBV27 and J is TRBJ2-1; 12 bases fit TRBD2. This CDR3 contains 13 residues. Germline assignment: CDR1 MNHEY and CDR2 SMNVEV (reference sequence). J lost 14 bases, V lost 6 bases, and 8 bases had no gene match.

V usage is TRBV7-9 and J usage is TRBJ2-7; the D gene is possibly TRBD1 (6 bases). This CDR3 is built from 15 residues. The V and J ends lost 3 bases and 0 bases respectively, with 12 bases between them. In germline, CDR1 is SEHNR, CDR2 FQNEAQ (reference sequence). The CDR3 loop is CASSLPGVASYEQYF. As DNA, the CDR3 is TGTGCCAGCAGCTTGCCAGGGGTTGCCTCCTACGAGCAGTACTTC.

The chain employs TRBV6-5 and TRBJ1-6; D might be TRBD1 (6 bases). This CDR3 has 14 amino acids. The ends were cut back, 6 bases at V and 7 bases at J, with 13 bases in the middle. The germline V gene has CDR1 MNHEY and CDR2 SVGAGI. The CDR3 region is CASSVQGLNSPLHF. The CDR3 region has the DNA TGTGCCAGCAGCGTACAGGGTCTCAATTCACCCCTCCACTTT.

The rearrangement links TRBV7-2 to TRBJ1-2; D is perhaps TRBD1 (5 bases). V gave up 5 bases and J gave up 1 base, with 11 bases separating them. In germline, CDR1 is SGHTA, CDR2 FQGNSA. The CDR3 is 14 amino acids. The CDR3 protein is CASSPVRGNYGYTF. The CDR3 DNA reads TGTGCCAGCAGCCCTGTAAGGGGTAACTATGGCTACACCTTC.

The V call is TRBV5-8, the J call TRBJ2-4; TRBD2 matches 15 bases. Looked up from germline, CDR1 is SGHTS and CDR2 is YDEGEE. This CDR3 spans 14 amino acids. The V segment lost 4 bases and the J segment 9 bases; nucleotides outside the gene matches: 2. In DNA form, the CDR3 reads TGTGCCAGCAGCACGGGACTAGCGGGGGGCATTCAGTACTTC. This translates into CASSTGLAGGIQYF.

CDR3 in amino acids: CASSQGTPSYNEQFF. In DNA form, the CDR3 reads TGTGCCAGCAGCCAAGGGACTCCTTCCTACAATGAGCAGTTCTTC. The J gene is TRBJ2-1, the V gene TRBV3-1 (or the pseudogene TRBV3-2), with D perhaps matching TRBD2 (5 bases). Germline loops: CDR1 LGHDT, CDR2 YNNKEL (reference sequence). CDR3 size: 15 residues. V lost 1 base and J 1 base, leaving 8 bases between the germline ends.

V gene TRBV7-8 combines with J gene TRBJ2-2; TRBD2 matches at 14 bases. Per germline, CDR1 SGHVS and CDR2 FQNEAQ. The CDR3 has 20 amino acids. V was clipped by 7 bases and J by 1 base; unmatched bases: 14. CDR3 nucleotides: TGTGCCAGCATCCCTATGGGACTAGCGGGAGTATTGTGGAACACCGGGGAGCTGTTTTTT. Translated: CASIPMGLAGVLWNTGELFF.

The chain has TRBV12-3 or TRBV12-4 and TRBJ2-7; unclear D gene. This CDR3 is built from 11 residues. The CDR3 nucleotides read TGCGGCCCGTACAGCTCCTACGAGCAGTACGTC. Residues: CGPYSSYEQYV.

This clone was recorded once. In DNA form, the CDR3 reads TGTGCCTCGAATAGGGGACAGGGGCCTCCCGGGGAGCTGTTTTTT. Translating it yields CASNRGQGPPGELFF. The chain has TRBV19 and TRBJ2-2; 10 nucleotides agree with TRBD1. CDR3 length: 15 amino acids. Per the germline V gene, CDR1 is LNHDA and CDR2 is SQIVND (reference sequence). Trimming removed 11 bases from V and 6 bases from J; junction bases left unmatched: 12.